This TCR beta chain was observed in a study of T cells after yellow fever vaccination. V lost 5 bases and J 8 bases, leaving 10 bases between the germline ends. Germline CDR1 is GTSNPN and CDR2 is SVGIG (reference sequence). This CDR3 has 11 residues. The study made its TCR cDNA through 5'RACE template switching. That step introduced a universal primer site along with UMIs. TCRdb reprocessed the 5' RACE reads via MiXCR and lists one record per CDR3 protein. The sample records more than 300,000 distinct CDR3 sequences, about 10% being singletons. The table lists this clonotype with a few counts. Its matching antigen is unknown. Broader study findings: Overlap between CD4 and CD8 compartments was detected for a small share of clonotypes. After the booster, 96% of CD4 and 75% to 90% of CD8 primary-response clones were re-detected. The bulk population could contribute abundant contaminating clonotypes to FACS-sorted repertoires.

This specimen consisted of CD4+ T cells sorted from PBMCs, obtained 45 days after the yellow fever booster vaccination. The chain couples TRBV30 to TRBJ2-1; D remains ambiguous. This receptor was obtained from a man between 18 and 35 years old who received the YFV17D yellow fever vaccine. CDR3 nucleotide sequence: TGTGCCTGGGCCCTTAACCATGAGCAGTTCTTC. This codes for CAWALNHEQFF.